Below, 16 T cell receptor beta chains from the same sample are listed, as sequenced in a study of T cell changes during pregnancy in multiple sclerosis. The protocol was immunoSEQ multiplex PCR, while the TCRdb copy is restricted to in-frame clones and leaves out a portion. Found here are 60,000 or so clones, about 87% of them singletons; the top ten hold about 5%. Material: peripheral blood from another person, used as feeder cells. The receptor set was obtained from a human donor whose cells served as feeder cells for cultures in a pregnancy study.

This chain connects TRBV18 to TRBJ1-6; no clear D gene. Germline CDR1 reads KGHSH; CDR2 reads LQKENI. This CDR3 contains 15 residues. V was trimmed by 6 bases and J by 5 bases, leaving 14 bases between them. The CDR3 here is CASSTTYRDNSPLHF. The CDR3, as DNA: TGTGCCAGCTCGACCACGTACCGGGATAATTCACCCCTCCACTTT.

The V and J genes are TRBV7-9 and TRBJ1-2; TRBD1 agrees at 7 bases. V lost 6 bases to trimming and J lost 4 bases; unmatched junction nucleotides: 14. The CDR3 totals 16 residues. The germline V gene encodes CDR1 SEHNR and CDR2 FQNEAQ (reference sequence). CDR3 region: CASRPPAGTAIYGYTF. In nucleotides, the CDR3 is TGTGCCAGCAGACCCCCGGCGGGGACAGCTATCTATGGCTACACCTTC.

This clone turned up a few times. The CDR3, as DNA: TGTGCCAGCAGCTCTGGGAAGAACTATGGCTACACCTTC. Its protein is CASSSGKNYGYTF. The V call is TRBV2, the J call TRBJ1-2; D unresolved. The CDR3 has 13 amino acids. Trimming took off 6 bases at V and 2 bases at J, with 10 bases between the two ends. Germline V gives CDR1 SNHLY, CDR2 FYNNEI.

In DNA form, the CDR3 reads TGTGCCAGCAGCCGCCCCTACTCTGGGGCCAACGTCCTGACTTTC. Protein product: CASSRPYSGANVLTF. The V and J genes are TRBV6-5 and TRBJ2-6; D gene uncertain. The CDR3 is 15 amino acids. CDR1 is MNHEY, CDR2 SVGAGI, per germline. Trimming left V 6 bases short and J 0 bases short, with 9 bases between.

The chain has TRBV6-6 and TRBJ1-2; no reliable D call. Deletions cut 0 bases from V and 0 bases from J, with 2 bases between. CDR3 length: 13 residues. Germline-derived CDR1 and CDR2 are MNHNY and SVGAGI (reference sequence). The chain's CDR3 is CASSYSSNYGYTF. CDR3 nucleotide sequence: TGTGCCAGCAGTTACTCGTCTAACTATGGCTACACCTTC.

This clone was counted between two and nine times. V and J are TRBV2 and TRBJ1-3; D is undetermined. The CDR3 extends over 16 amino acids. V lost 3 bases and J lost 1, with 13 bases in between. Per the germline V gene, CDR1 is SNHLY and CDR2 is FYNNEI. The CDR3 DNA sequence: TGTGCCAGCAGTGAGGAAAAGGCCACTTCTGGAAACACCATATATTTT. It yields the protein CASSEEKATSGNTIYF.

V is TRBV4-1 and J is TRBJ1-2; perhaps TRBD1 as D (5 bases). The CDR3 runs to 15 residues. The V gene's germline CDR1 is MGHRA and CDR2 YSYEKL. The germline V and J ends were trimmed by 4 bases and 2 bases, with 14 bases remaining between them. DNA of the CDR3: TGCGCCAGCAGCCCGCAGACAGAACTAAACTATGGCTACACCTTC. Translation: CASSPQTELNYGYTF.

CDR3 in amino acids: CASSPGQGEWTEAFF. The CDR3 DNA is TGTGCCAGCAGCCCGGGACAGGGTGAGTGGACTGAAGCTTTCTTT. This chain connects TRBV7-3 to TRBJ1-1, with 9 nucleotides matching TRBD1. Germline assignment: CDR1 SGHTA and CDR2 FQGTGA. J lost 5 bases, V lost 5 bases, and 9 bases had no gene match. The CDR3 sequence is 15 residues long.

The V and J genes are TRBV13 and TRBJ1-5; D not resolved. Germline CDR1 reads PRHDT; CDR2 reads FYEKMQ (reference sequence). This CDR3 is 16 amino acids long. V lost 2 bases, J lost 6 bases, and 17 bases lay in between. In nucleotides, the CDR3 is TGTGCCAGCAGCTTATCCCGAAGGAGGCTGGGTCAGCCCCAGCATTTT. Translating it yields CASSLSRRRLGQPQHF.

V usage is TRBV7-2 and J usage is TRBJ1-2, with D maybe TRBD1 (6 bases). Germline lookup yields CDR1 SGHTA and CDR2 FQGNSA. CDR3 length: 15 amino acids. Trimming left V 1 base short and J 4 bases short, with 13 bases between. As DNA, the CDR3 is TGTGCCAGCAGCTTAGGGCGACAGGCGAGCTATGGCTACACCTTC. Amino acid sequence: CASSLGRQASYGYTF. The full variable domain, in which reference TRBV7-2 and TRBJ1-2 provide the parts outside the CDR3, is GAGVSQSPSNKVTEKGKDVELRCDPISGHTALYWYRQSLGQGLEFLIYFQGNSAPDKSGLPSDRFSAERTGGSVSTLTIQRTQQEDSAVYLCASSLGRQASYGYTFGSGTRLTVV.

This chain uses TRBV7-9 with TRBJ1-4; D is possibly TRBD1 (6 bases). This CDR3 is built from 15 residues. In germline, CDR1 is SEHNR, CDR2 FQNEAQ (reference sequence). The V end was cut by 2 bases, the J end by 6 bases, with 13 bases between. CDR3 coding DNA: TGTGCCAGCAGCTTAACCGGGACAAGTTATGAAAAACTGTTTTTT. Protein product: CASSLTGTSYEKLFF.

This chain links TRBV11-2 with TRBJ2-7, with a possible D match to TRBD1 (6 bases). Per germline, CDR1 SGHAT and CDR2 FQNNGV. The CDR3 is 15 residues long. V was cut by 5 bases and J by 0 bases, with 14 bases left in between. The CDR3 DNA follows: TGTGCCAGCAGCCCGGGGACAAAGAACTCCTACGAGCAGTACTTC. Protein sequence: CASSPGTKNSYEQYF.

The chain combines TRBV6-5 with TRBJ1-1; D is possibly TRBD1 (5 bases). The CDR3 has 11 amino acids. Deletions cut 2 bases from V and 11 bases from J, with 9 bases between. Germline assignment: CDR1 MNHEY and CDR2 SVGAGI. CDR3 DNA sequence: TGTGCCAGCAGTTACGGAGGGGATGCTTTCTTT. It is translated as CASSYGGDAFF.

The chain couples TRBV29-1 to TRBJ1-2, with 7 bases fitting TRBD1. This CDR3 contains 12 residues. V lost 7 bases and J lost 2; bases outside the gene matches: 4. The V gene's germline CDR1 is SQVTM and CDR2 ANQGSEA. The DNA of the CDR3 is TGCAGCGGGGGGGACAGAAACTATGGCTACACCTTC. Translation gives CSGGDRNYGYTF.

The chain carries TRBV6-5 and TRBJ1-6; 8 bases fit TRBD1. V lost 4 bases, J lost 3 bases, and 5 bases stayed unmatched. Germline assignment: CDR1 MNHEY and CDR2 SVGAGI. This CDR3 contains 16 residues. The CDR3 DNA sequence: TGTGCCAGCAGTTCCCCTACAGGGGGCTATAATTCACCCCTCCACTTT. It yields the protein CASSSPTGGYNSPLHF.

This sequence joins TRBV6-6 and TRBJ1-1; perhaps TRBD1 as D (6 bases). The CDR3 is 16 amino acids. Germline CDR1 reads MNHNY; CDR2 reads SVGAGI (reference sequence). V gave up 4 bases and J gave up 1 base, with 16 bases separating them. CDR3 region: CASSWGSGARNTEAFF. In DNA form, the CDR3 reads TGTGCCAGCAGTTGGGGGTCGGGGGCCCGGAACACTGAAGCTTTCTTT.